This T cell receptor (beta chain) was recorded in a study of blood T cell repertoires in COVID-19. Germline CDR1 SGHRS, CDR2 YFSETQ. The V and J ends lost 5 bases and 6 bases, in that order; junction bases with no gene match: 10. CDR3 length: 14 residues. Some clones are missing from TCRdb's copy, which holds only in-frame ones; the method was immunoSEQ multiplex PCR. This table holds some 370,000 clones, 89% found once. This receptor was obtained from a man in his forties or fifties with acute or convalescent COVID-19. The rearrangement joins TRBV5-1 to TRBJ1-1, with 7 bases matching TRBD1. Sequenced input: peripheral blood. The chain's CDR3 is CASRYRGGFAEAFF. Written as DNA, the CDR3 is TGCGCCAGCAGATACAGGGGAGGCTTCGCTGAAGCTTTCTTT.